This T cell receptor beta chain was observed in a study of blood T cells in healthy people across ages. A second PCR of roughly 6 to 12 cycles used a sample-barcoded 5' primer and a J-beta primer mix. TCRdb called the 5' RACE reads again in MiXCR, with one record for every CDR3 protein. The data hold some 930,000 distinct CDR3 sequences, with under 35% observed a single time. A note on this clonotype: Its antigen is not identified.

General observations from the study: Naive and antigen-experienced cells could not be conclusively compared, given unsorted PBMCs. Naive T cell percentage strongly correlated with TCR beta diversity.

These sequences were also reported in another study, on T cells of mothers and their children. This second study notes: Using around 1.5 ug per 15 ul, all extracted RNA underwent cDNA synthesis. The study obtained over 9.5 million TCR beta CDR3 reads per mother and 3 million to 3.5 million per child.

Sequencing used blood. This TCR came from a woman aged 40 to 49 in good health.

In DNA, the CDR3 is TGCAGTGCTATACAGGGGGCAACGAACACTGAAGCTTTCTTT. Translation: CSAIQGATNTEAFF. The rearrangement uses TRBV20-1 and TRBJ1-1, with 9 bases matching TRBD1. Unmatched junction bases numbered 4, after V lost 4 bases and J lost 1 base. Germline-derived CDR1 and CDR2 are DFQATT and SNEGSKA (reference sequence). The CDR3 length is 14 residues.